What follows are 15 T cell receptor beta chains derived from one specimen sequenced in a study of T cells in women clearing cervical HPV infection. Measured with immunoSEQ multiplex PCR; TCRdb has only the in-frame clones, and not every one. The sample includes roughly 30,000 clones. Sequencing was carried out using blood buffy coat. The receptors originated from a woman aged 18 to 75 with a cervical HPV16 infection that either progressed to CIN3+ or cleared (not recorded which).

CDR3 region: CASSRGLAVTDTQYF. Partial CDR3 DNA: TGTGCCAGCAGTCGCGGACTAGCGGTCACAGATACG. This chain links TRBV6-2 or TRBV6-3 with TRBJ2-3; 10 bases align to TRBD2. The CDR3 goes on 3 residues after the read ends, and that part is filled in from the germline J gene. Germline V lookup: CDR1 MNHEY, CDR2 SVGEGT. V shed 5 bases, J shed 2 bases, and the junction held 4 bases outside the gene matches. CDR3 length equals 15 residues.

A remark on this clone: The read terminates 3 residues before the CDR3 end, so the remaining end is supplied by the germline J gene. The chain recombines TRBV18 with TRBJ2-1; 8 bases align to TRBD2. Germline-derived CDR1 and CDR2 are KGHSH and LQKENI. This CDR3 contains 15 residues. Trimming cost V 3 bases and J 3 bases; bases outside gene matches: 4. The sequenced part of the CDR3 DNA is TGTGCCAGCTCACCCCTAGCGGGTGACTACAATGAG. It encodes CASSPLAGDYNE. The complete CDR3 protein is CASSPLAGDYNEQFF.

The CDR3 bases that were read are TGTGCCAGCAGCAACTGGAGGGGTTGGGATACC. It translates to CASSNWRGWDT. The CDR3 as a whole reads CASSNWRGWDTQYF. The V gene is TRBV7-2, the J gene TRBJ2-5, with D possibly being TRBD2 (6 bases). The DNA ends 3 residues before the CDR3 does, and the rest of the CDR3 is filled in from the germline J gene. This CDR3 contains 14 residues. In germline, CDR1 is SGHTA, CDR2 FQGNSA.

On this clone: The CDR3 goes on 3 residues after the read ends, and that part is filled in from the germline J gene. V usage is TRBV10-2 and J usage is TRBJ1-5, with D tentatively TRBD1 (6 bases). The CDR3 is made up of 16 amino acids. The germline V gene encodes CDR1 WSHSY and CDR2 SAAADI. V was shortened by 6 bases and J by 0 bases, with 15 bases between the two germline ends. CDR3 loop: CASRGRQEHSNQPQHF. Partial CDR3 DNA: TGCGCCAGCAGGGGACGACAGGAACATAGCAATCAGCCC.

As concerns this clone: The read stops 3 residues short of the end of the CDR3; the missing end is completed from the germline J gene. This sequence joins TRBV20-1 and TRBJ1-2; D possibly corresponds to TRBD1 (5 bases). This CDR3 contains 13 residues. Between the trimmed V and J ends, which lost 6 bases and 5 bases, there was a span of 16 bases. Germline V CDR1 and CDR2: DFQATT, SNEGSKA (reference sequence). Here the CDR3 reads CSAPSQGEYGYTF. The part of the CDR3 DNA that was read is TGCAGTGCGCCCAGTCAGGGCGAATATGGC.

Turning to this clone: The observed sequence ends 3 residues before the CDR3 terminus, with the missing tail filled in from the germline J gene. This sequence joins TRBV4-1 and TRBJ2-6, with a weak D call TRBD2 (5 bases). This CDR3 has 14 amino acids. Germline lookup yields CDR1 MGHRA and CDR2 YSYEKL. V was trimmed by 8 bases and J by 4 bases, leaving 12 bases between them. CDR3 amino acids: CASQTSDGANVLTF. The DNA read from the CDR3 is TGCGCCAGCCAAACTAGTGACGGGGCCAACGTC.

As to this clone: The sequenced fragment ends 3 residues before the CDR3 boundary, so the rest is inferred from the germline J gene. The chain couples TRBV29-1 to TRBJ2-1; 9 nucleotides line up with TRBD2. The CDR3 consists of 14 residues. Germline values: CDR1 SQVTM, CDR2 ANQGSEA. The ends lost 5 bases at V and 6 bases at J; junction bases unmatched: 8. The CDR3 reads CSVRRGGGGNEQFF. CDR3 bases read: TGCAGCGTTCGTCGGGGCGGGGGGGGCAATGAG.

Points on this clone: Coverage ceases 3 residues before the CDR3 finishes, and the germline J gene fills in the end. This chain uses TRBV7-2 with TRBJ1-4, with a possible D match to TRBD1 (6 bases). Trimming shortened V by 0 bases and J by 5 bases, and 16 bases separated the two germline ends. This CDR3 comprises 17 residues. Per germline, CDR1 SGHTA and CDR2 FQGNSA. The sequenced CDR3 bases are TGTGCCAGCAGCTTAGCCTCCCTTCAGGGGCTGAATGAAAAA. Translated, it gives CASSLASLQGLNEK. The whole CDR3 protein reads CASSLASLQGLNEKLFF.

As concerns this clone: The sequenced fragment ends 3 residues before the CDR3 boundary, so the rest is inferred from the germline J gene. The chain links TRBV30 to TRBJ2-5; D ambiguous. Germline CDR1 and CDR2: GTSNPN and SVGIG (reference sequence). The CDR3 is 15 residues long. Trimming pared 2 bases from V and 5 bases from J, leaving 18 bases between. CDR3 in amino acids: CAWSLAVVPGETQYF. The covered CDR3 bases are TGTGCCTGGAGTCTGGCGGTTGTCCCTGGGGAGACC. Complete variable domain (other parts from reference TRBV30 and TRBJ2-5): SQTIHQWPATLVQPVGSPLSLECTVEGTSNPNLYWYRQAAGRGLQLLFYSVGIGQISSEVPQNLSASRPQDRQFILSSKKLLLSDSGFYLCAWSLAVVPGETQYFGPGTRLLVL.

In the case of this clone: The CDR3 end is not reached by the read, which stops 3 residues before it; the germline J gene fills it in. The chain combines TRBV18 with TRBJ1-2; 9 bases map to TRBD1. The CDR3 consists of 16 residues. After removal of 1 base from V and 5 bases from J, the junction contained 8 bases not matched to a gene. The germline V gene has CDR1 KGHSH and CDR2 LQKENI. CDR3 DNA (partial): TGTGCCAGCTCACCACGTAGCGACAGGGGGGCTTATGGC. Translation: CASSPRSDRGAYG. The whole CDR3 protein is CASSPRSDRGAYGYTF.

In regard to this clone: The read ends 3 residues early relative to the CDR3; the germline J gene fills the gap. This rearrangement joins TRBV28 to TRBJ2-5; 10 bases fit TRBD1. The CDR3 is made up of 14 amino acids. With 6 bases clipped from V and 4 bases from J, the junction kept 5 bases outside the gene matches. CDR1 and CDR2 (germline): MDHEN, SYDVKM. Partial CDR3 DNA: TGTGCCAGCAGGAAGACAGGGGGCGTAGAGACC. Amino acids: CASRKTGGVET. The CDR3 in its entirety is CASRKTGGVETQYF.

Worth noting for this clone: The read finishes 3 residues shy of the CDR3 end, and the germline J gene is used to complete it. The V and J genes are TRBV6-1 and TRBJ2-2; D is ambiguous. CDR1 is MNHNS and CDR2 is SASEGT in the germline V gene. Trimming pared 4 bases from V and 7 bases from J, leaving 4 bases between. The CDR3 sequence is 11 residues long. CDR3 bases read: TGTGCCAGCAGTGCCGGCGGGGAG. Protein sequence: CASSAGGE. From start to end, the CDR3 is CASSAGGELFF.

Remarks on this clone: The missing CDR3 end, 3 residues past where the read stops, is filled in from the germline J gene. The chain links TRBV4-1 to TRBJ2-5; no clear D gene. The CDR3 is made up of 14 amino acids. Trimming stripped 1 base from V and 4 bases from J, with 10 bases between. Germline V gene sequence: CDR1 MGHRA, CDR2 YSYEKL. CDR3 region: CASSQGTLRETQYF. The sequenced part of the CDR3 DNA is TGCGCCAGCAGCCAAGGTACTTTGAGAGAGACC.

The covered CDR3 bases are TGTGCCAGCAGCTCGGGGCGGGGAAGTGAGACG. It codes for CASSSGRGSET. The entire CDR3 protein reads CASSSGRGSETQYF. The rearrangement uses TRBV7-2 and TRBJ2-3; possible D gene TRBD2, 6 bases. The DNA ends 3 residues before the CDR3 does, and the rest of the CDR3 is filled in from the germline J gene. The V gene's germline CDR1 is SGHTA and CDR2 FQGNSA. The CDR3 is made up of 14 amino acids.

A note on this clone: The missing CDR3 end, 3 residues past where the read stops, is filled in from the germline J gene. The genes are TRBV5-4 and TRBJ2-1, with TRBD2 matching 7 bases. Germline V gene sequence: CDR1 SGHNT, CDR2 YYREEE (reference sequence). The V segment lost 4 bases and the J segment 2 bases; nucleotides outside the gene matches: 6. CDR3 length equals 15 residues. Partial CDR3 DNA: TGTGCCAGCAGCATCCTAGCGGCCACCTACAATGAG. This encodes CASSILAATYNE. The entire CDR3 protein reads CASSILAATYNEQFF.